These 25 T cell receptor beta chains originate from one sample sequenced in a study of T cells after yellow fever vaccination. TCRdb ran MiXCR on the 5' RACE reads and lists one entry per CDR3 protein. The sample lists some 240,000 distinct CDR3 sequences, 2.5% to 3.5% occurring once. This material consisted of CD4+ T cells sorted from PBMCs, taken 10 days after the yellow fever booster vaccination. These receptors were obtained from a man younger than 35 who received the YFV17D yellow fever vaccine.

The sample holds many counts of this clonotype. The chain combines TRBV7-6 with TRBJ1-6, with D possibly matching TRBD1 (5 bases). The CDR3 is 15 amino acids. Trimming pared 5 bases from V and 7 bases from J, leaving 15 bases between. Germline loops: CDR1 SGHVS, CDR2 FNYEAQ. CDR3 nucleotides: TGTGCCAGCAGCGCCATGATAAGGGACAATTCACCCCTCCACTTT. Translating gives CASSAMIRDNSPLHF.

Many counts were recorded for this clonotype. V gene TRBV5-1 combines with J gene TRBJ2-1, with 10 bases identical to TRBD2. The CDR3 has 15 residues. The V and J ends lost 5 bases and 0 bases, in that order; junction bases with no gene match: 2. CDR1 is SGHRS, CDR2 YFSETQ, per germline. CDR3 nucleotide sequence: TGCGCCAGCAGGGTAGCGGGGGGCTCCTACAATGAGCAGTTCTTC. It encodes CASRVAGGSYNEQFF. The variable domain in full, completed from reference TRBV5-1 and TRBJ2-1, reads KAGVTQTPRYLIKTRGQQVTLSCSPISGHRSVSWYQQTPGQGLQFLFEYFSETQRNKGNFPGRFSGRQFSNSRSEMNVSTLELGDSALYLCASRVAGGSYNEQFFGPGTRLTVL.

In this sample, this clonotype turned up many times. A read error may account for a junction end that differs from germline. The chain recombines TRBV18 with TRBJ2-7; either TRBD1 or TRBD2 may supply D (5 bases each). Germline assignment: CDR1 KGHSH and CDR2 LQKENI. The CDR3 is 13 residues long. In DNA, the CDR3 is TGTGCCAGCTCACCACGAGGGGTCTACGCGCAGTACTTC. The encoded protein is CASSPRGVYAQYF.

V and J are TRBV9 and TRBJ2-3; 7 bases are shared with TRBD2. Per the germline V gene, CDR1 is SGDLS and CDR2 is YYNGEE. The CDR3 has 14 residues. V trimming: 4 bases; J trimming: 4 bases; junction bases outside the gene matches: 6. For the CDR3, the DNA is TGTGCCAGCAGCCGAGAGCGGGGAGCAGATACGCAGTATTTT. It codes for CASSRERGADTQYF.

This clonotype was observed at least ten times. The chain recombines TRBV4-3 with TRBJ2-1, with 7 bases identical to TRBD2. J was trimmed by 4 bases and V by 0 bases; bases with no gene match: 6. Germline CDR1 is LGHNA and CDR2 is YSLEER. CDR3 length: 16 residues. CDR3 loop: CASSQDGAGWYNEQFF. The CDR3 DNA reads as TGCGCCAGCAGCCAAGATGGAGCGGGGTGGTACAATGAGCAGTTCTTC.

This clonotype was observed a few times. V usage is TRBV7-9 and J usage is TRBJ1-2; tentative D call: TRBD1 (5 bases). The CDR3 extends over 13 amino acids. Trimming removed 2 bases at V and 5 bases at J, with 9 bases between. Germline V CDR1 and CDR2: SEHNR, FQNEAQ (reference sequence). The CDR3 is CASSLTGLYGYTF. CDR3 sequence (DNA): TGTGCCAGCAGCTTAACAGGTTTATATGGCTACACCTTC. The entire variable domain, with the rest obtained from reference TRBV7-9 and TRBJ1-2, is as follows: DTGVSQNPRHKITKRGQNVTFRCDPISEHNRLYWYRQTLGQGPEFLTYFQNEAQLEKSRLLSDRFSAERPKGSFSTLEIQRTEQGDSAMYLCASSLTGLYGYTFGSGTRLTVV.

This clonotype was detected ten times or more. In DNA form, the CDR3 reads TGCGCCAGCAGTTACGCGTATGGGGCTAATGAAAAACTGTTTTTT. Translated, it gives CASSYAYGANEKLFF. The chain joins TRBV4-3 to TRBJ1-4, with unresolved D. Per the germline V gene, CDR1 is LGHNA and CDR2 is YSLEER. V dropped 6 bases and J dropped 3 bases, with 14 bases sitting between them. This CDR3 is 15 amino acids long.

The chain is built from TRBV4-3 and TRBJ2-2, with D perhaps TRBD2 (6 bases). Trimming removed 0 bases at V and 6 bases at J, with 11 bases between. CDR1 LGHNA and CDR2 YSLEER come from the germline V gene. The CDR3 length is 15 residues. CDR3 sequence reads: CASSQDPASAGELFF. CDR3 DNA sequence: TGCGCCAGCAGCCAAGATCCGGCTAGCGCCGGGGAGCTGTTTTTT.

This clonotype has more than one count but fewer than ten. The chain links TRBV5-5 to TRBJ1-1; TRBD1 is a possible D gene (6 bases). CDR3 length: 16 residues. Trimming removed 0 bases from V and 2 bases from J, with 14 bases in between. CDR1 and CDR2 from the germline V gene are SGHKS and YYEKEE (reference sequence). As DNA, the CDR3 is TGTGCCAGCAGCTTGGTCGCGGGGGCAGGCAACACTGAAGCTTTCTTT. Translation: CASSLVAGAGNTEAFF.

This clonotype was seen many times. V is TRBV5-6 and J is TRBJ2-3, with a tentative D call TRBD2 (6 bases). V was trimmed by 6 bases and J by 4 bases, leaving 6 bases between them. CDR3 length: 11 amino acids. Per the germline V gene, CDR1 is SGHDT and CDR2 is YYEEEE. CDR3 sequence: CASTGADTQYF. The DNA of the CDR3 is TGTGCCAGCACGGGGGCAGATACGCAGTATTTT.

This clonotype was seen only a few times. For the CDR3, the DNA is TGTGCCAGCAGCTTAGGAAGTGGGGCTGCGCAGTATTTT. This translates into CASSLGSGAAQYF. This chain connects TRBV11-1 to TRBJ2-3; D is perhaps TRBD1 (5 bases). This CDR3 comprises 13 residues. CDR1 and CDR2 from the germline V gene are SGHAT and FQDESV (reference sequence). Trimming took 1 base from V and 10 from J, leaving 12 bases between them.

This clonotype was counted at least ten times. This chain links TRBV6-2 or TRBV6-3 with TRBJ2-3; D is perhaps TRBD2 (5 bases). Germline V CDR1 and CDR2: MNHEY, SVGEGT. With 7 bases removed from V and 6 bases from J, the gap between germline ends came to 20 bases. This CDR3 is 15 amino acids long. Here the CDR3 reads CASTPRRDPGDTQYF. The CDR3, as DNA: TGTGCCAGCACCCCCCGTCGGGATCCCGGGGATACGCAGTATTTT.

The chain carries TRBV20-1 and TRBJ2-2; D is perhaps TRBD1 or TRBD2 (5 bases each). Deletions cut 5 bases from V and 5 bases from J, with 18 bases between. This CDR3 has 15 residues. Germline loops: CDR1 DFQATT, CDR2 SNEGSKA (reference sequence). The CDR3 sequence is CSAPSTRGRTGELFF. Here the CDR3 DNA reads TGCAGTGCTCCCTCGACTCGGGGACGGACCGGGGAGCTGTTTTTT.

This clonotype was detected ten times or more. The CDR3 is CASSLDSRKNIQYF. The CDR3 coding sequence is TGCGCCAGCAGCTTGGATTCCCGGAAAAACATTCAGTACTTC. The chain links TRBV5-1 to TRBJ2-4, with D uncertain. This CDR3 has 14 residues. In germline, CDR1 is SGHRS, CDR2 YFSETQ. V lost 0 bases to trimming and J lost 4 bases, with 8 bases between them.

The CDR3 DNA reads as TGTGCCAGTAGTACACTCGGGACAGGATCTAACTATGGCTACACCTTC. It translates to CASSTLGTGSNYGYTF. The rearrangement links TRBV19 to TRBJ1-2, with 8 positions matching TRBD1. The germline V gene has CDR1 LNHDA and CDR2 SQIVND (reference sequence). The CDR3 extends over 16 amino acids. The V segment lost 4 bases and the J segment 0 bases; nucleotides outside the gene matches: 7.

There are many counts of this clonotype. The chain carries TRBV4-3 and TRBJ1-2; D remains unclear. The germline V and J ends were trimmed by 3 bases and 8 bases, with 22 bases remaining between them. The CDR3 has 16 amino acids. From germline, CDR1 is LGHNA and CDR2 YSLEER. This CDR3 is CASSHSASGTFLGYTF. CDR3 sequence (DNA): TGCGCCAGCAGCCATTCGGCGTCGGGAACTTTCCTCGGCTACACCTTC.

This rearrangement joins TRBV7-9 to TRBJ2-5, with D tentatively TRBD2 (6 bases). Germline CDR1 and CDR2: SEHNR and FQNEAQ (reference sequence). This CDR3 contains 14 residues. V lost 5 bases and J lost 1, with 11 bases in between. The CDR3 coding sequence is TGTGCCAGCAGCACCCGGACTACCCAAGAGACCCAGTACTTC. It translates to CASSTRTTQETQYF.

This clonotype was observed a handful of times. The V call is TRBV2, the J call TRBJ1-6; D is undetermined. The V gene's germline CDR1 is SNHLY and CDR2 FYNNEI. The CDR3 totals 13 residues. The germline V and J ends were trimmed by 10 bases and 7 bases, with 14 bases remaining between them. The CDR3 region is CATSVGQNSPLHF. The CDR3 nucleotides read TGTGCCACTTCCGTGGGTCAAAATTCACCCCTCCACTTT.

This chain links TRBV7-8 with TRBJ2-2, with TRBD1 as a possible D gene (6 bases). The CDR3 loop spans 15 amino acids. The V gene's germline CDR1 is SGHVS and CDR2 FQNEAQ. V lost 2 bases and J 4 bases, leaving 11 bases between the germline ends. The CDR3 sequence is CASSLRGLSTGELFF. The CDR3 nucleotides are TGTGCCAGCAGCTTAAGGGGGTTGAGCACCGGGGAGCTGTTTTTT. The variable domain in full, with the rest retrieved from reference TRBV7-8 and TRBJ2-2, is GAGVSQSPRYKVAKRGQDVALRCDPISGHVSLFWYQQALGQGPEFLTYFQNEAQLDKSGLPSDRFFAERPEGSVSTLKIQRTQQEDSAVYLCASSLRGLSTGELFFGEGSRLTVL.

This clonotype is judged medium-sized. The gene calls are TRBV20-1 and TRBJ1-5; 10 nucleotides align to TRBD1. CDR3 length equals 16 residues. The V segment lost 0 bases and the J segment 5 bases; nucleotides outside the gene matches: 7. Germline V gene sequence: CDR1 DFQATT, CDR2 SNEGSKA (reference sequence). The CDR3 DNA reads TGCAGTGCTAGAGATCGGACAGGGGGAGGGCATCAGCCCCAGCATTTT. It specifies CSARDRTGGGHQPQHF.

The CDR3 coding sequence is TGTGCCATCAGTGGACGGGAATCCGGGGAGCTGTTTTTT. This gives the protein CAISGRESGELFF. The chain has TRBV10-3 and TRBJ2-2; D perhaps matches TRBD2 (5 bases). Germline V CDR1 and CDR2: ENHRY, SYGVKD. This CDR3 region has 13 residues. V was clipped by 4 bases and J by 6 bases, with 9 bases between them.

This clonotype has only a few counts. The chain carries TRBV7-9 and TRBJ2-3; D possibly corresponds to TRBD1 (5 bases). The CDR3 runs 16 residues. Trimming took off 3 bases at V and 0 bases at J, with 13 bases between the two ends. The V gene's germline CDR1 is SEHNR and CDR2 FQNEAQ (reference sequence). The CDR3 loop reads CASSFGASTSTDTQYF. As DNA, the CDR3 is TGTGCCAGCAGCTTTGGGGCCAGCACTAGCACAGATACGCAGTATTTT.

This clonotype appeared a few times. The chain combines TRBV30 with TRBJ2-6; D perhaps matches TRBD1 (6 bases). This CDR3 has 13 residues. Germline CDR1 and CDR2: GTSNPN and SVGIG (reference sequence). V was shortened by 6 bases and J by 1 base, with 7 bases between the two germline ends. DNA for the CDR3: TGTGCCTGCGACAGGTCTGGGGCCAACGTCCTGACTTTC. It translates to CACDRSGANVLTF.

CDR3 residues: CASSPVESATTDTQYF. CDR3 sequence (DNA): TGTGCCAGCTCACCAGTTGAGTCGGCGACCACAGATACGCAGTATTTT. The chain joins TRBV18 to TRBJ2-3; D gene uncertain. The germline V gene has CDR1 KGHSH and CDR2 LQKENI. The germline V and J ends were trimmed by 2 bases and 2 bases, with 14 bases remaining between them. The CDR3 contains 16 residues.

This clonotype was seen repeatedly, ten times or more. CDR3 in amino acids: CASSTGGDTQYF. The DNA of the CDR3 is TGTGCTAGTTCCACGGGGGGAGATACGCAGTATTTT. The V call is TRBV12-5, the J call TRBJ2-3, with TRBD2 identical over 7 bases. Losses at the gene ends were 8 bases for V and 5 bases for J; bases not matched to a gene: 4. The germline gives CDR1 LGHNT, CDR2 FRNRAP. CDR3 length: 12 amino acids.